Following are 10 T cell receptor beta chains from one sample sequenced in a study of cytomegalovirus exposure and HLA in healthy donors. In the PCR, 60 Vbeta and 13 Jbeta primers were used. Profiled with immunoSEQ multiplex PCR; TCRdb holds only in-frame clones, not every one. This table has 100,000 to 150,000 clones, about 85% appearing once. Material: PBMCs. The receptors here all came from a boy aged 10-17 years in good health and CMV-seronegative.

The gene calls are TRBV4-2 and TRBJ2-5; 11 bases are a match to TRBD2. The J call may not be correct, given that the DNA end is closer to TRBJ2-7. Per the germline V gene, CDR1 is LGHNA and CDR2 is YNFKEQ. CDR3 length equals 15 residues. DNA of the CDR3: TGTGCCAGCAGCCAACGACTAGCGGGGACTTACGAGCAGTACTTC. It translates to CASSQRLAGTYEQYF.

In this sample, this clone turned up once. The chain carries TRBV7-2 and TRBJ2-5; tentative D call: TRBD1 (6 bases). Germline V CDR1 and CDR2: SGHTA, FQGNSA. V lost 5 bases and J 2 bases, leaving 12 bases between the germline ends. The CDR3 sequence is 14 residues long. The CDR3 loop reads CASSATRGQETQYF. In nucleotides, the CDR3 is TGTGCCAGCAGCGCGACCAGGGGACAAGAGACCCAGTACTTC.

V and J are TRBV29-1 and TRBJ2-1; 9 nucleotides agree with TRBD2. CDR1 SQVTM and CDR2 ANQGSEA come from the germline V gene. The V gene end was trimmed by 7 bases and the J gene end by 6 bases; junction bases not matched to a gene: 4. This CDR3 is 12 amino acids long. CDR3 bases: TGCAGCGGAGTAGCGGGAGCCAATGAGCAGTTCTTC. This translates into CSGVAGANEQFF.

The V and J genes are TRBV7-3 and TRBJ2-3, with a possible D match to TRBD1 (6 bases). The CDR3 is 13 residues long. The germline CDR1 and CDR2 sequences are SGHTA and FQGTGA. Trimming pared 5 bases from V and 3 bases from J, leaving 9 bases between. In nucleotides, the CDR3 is TGTGCCAGCAGCCGCCAGGGGACAGATACGCAGTATTTT. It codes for CASSRQGTDTQYF.

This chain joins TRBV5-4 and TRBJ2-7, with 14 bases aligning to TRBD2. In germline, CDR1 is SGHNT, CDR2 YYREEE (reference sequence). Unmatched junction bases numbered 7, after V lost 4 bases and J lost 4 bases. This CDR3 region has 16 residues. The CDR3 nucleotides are TGTGCCAGCAGCAGGGGACTAGCGGGGGTATCGTACGAGCAGTACTTC. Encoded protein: CASSRGLAGVSYEQYF.

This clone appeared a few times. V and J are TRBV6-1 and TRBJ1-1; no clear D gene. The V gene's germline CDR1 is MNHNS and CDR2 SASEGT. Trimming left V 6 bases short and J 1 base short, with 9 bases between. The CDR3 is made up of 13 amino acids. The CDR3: CASSTHGNTEAFF. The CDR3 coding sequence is TGTGCCAGCAGCACTCATGGGAACACTGAAGCTTTCTTT.

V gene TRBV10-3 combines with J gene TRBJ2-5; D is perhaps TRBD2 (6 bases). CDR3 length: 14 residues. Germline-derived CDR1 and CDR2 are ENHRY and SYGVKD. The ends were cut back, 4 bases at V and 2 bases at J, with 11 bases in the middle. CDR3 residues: CAISVSSGQETQYF. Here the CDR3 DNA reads TGTGCCATCAGTGTATCCAGCGGGCAAGAGACCCAGTACTTC.

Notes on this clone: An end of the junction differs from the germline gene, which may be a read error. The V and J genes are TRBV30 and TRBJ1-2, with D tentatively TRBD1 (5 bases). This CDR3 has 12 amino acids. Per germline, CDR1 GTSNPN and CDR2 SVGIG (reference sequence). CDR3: CAEKSGPWGYPF. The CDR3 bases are TGTGCCGAAAAGTCCGGCCCGTGGGGCTACCCCTTC.

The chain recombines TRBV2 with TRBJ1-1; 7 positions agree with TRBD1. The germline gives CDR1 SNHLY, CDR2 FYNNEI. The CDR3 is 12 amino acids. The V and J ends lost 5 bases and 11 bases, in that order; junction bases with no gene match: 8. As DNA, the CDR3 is TGTGCCAGCAGTTGGACAGGTTCATTTGCTTTCTTT. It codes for CASSWTGSFAFF.

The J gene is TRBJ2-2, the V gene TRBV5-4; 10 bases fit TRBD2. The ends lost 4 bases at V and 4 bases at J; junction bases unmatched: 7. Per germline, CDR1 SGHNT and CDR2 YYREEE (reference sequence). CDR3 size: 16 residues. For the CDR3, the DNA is TGTGCCAGCAGCCAAGCGGGAGGGCCTTTCACCGGGGAGCTGTTTTTT. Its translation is CASSQAGGPFTGELFF. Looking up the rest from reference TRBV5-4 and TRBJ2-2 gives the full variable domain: ETGVTQSPTHLIKTRGQQVTLRCSSQSGHNTVSWYQQALGQGPQFIFQYYREEENGRGNFPPRFSGLQFPNYSSELNVNALELDDSALYLCASSQAGGPFTGELFFGEGSRLTVL.